The 13 T cell receptor beta chains below come from one sample, sequenced in a study of Ad26.COV2.S vaccination and SARS-CoV-2 variants. Noted treatment: some 19 received Ad26.COV2.S at low or high dose, single or two shots; about 5 received placebo; per-sample allocation not given. Day 63 after the first injection of vaccine or placebo was the sampling time. TCRdb keeps only in-frame clones here, not all; method: immunoSEQ multiplex PCR. The table has roughly 350,000 clones, 75% to 90% seen once. Source: peripheral blood, taken in a trial of Ad26.COV2.S vaccine versus placebo. These receptor sequences come from a person between 18 and 60 years old who received the Ad26.COV2.S COVID-19 vaccine or a placebo.

Here the CDR3 DNA reads TGCGCCAGCAGCTCCCATCGGACAGGGGCCAGCTCCTACAATGAGCAGTTCTTC. This encodes CASSSHRTGASSYNEQFF. The V and J genes are TRBV5-1 and TRBJ2-1; 9 bases are shared with TRBD1. With V trimmed by 3 bases and J by 0 bases, 10 bases remained unmatched. There are 18 residues in the CDR3. Germline loops: CDR1 SGHRS, CDR2 YFSETQ.

The chain combines TRBV19 with TRBJ2-7; the match to TRBD1 covers 12 bases. This CDR3 is 17 amino acids long. Germline values: CDR1 LNHDA, CDR2 SQIVND (reference sequence). The V and J ends lost 9 bases and 0 bases, in that order; junction bases with no gene match: 12. CDR3: CARDRDRGRRSSYEQYF. CDR3 bases: TGTGCCAGAGACCGGGACAGGGGGCGCCGGAGCTCCTACGAGCAGTACTTC.

The chain combines TRBV19 with TRBJ2-4; possibly TRBD2 for D (6 bases). The V end was cut by 0 bases, the J end by 9 bases, with 21 bases between. Looked up from germline, CDR1 is LNHDA and CDR2 is SQIVND (reference sequence). This CDR3 comprises 17 residues. CDR3 DNA sequence: TGTGCCAGTAGTATAGATGGAGGGGTCAAGACTACCAGCATTCAGTACTTC. Amino acid sequence: CASSIDGGVKTTSIQYF. The complete variable domain, with remaining parts taken from reference TRBV19 and TRBJ2-4, reads DGGITQSPKYLFRKEGQNVTLSCEQNLNHDAMYWYRQDPGQGLRLIYYSQIVNDFQKGDIAEGYSVSREKKESFPLTVTSAQKNPTAFYLCASSIDGGVKTTSIQYFGAGTRLSVL.

CDR3 bases: TGCGCCAGCAGCGTGGATTTTAACTATGGCTACACCTTC. Amino acid sequence: CASSVDFNYGYTF. The chain couples TRBV5-1 to TRBJ1-2; unclear D gene. Germline CDR1 is SGHRS and CDR2 is YFSETQ. The CDR3 consists of 13 residues. With 4 bases removed from V and 1 base from J, the gap between germline ends came to 8 bases.

The chain links TRBV9 to TRBJ2-1, with D maybe TRBD2 (6 bases). The CDR3 consists of 12 residues. V lost 0 bases to trimming and J lost 9 bases, with 7 bases between them. Germline V gene lookup returns CDR1 SGDLS and CDR2 YYNGEE. CDR3 region: CASSVVGGEQFF. CDR3 in DNA: TGTGCCAGCAGCGTAGTCGGGGGTGAGCAGTTCTTC. Together with reference TRBV9 and TRBJ2-1, the CDR3 gives the full variable domain: DSGVTQTPKHLITATGQRVTLRCSPRSGDLSVYWYQQSLDQGLQFLIQYYNGEERAKGNILERFSAQQFPDLHSELNLSSLELGDSALYFCASSVVGGEQFFGPGTRLTVL.

This chain joins TRBV19 and TRBJ2-3; TRBD1 might be the D (6 bases). The germline gives CDR1 LNHDA, CDR2 SQIVND (reference sequence). The CDR3 runs to 15 residues. V gave up 2 bases and J gave up 1 base, with 10 bases separating them. CDR3 in amino acids: CASSIQGLGTDTQYF. The CDR3 region has the DNA TGTGCCAGTAGTATACAGGGGCTGGGCACAGATACGCAGTATTTT.

In regard to this clone: Other nucleotide sequences in the sample specify the same CDR3. The V and J genes are TRBV2 and TRBJ2-7; no clear D. Between the trimmed V and J ends, which lost 6 bases and 3 bases, there was a span of 9 bases. The germline CDR1 and CDR2 sequences are SNHLY and FYNNEI. This CDR3 contains 12 residues. The CDR3 DNA reads as TGTGCCAGCAGGGGTCCTAGCTACGAGCAGTACTTC. Its translation: CASRGPSYEQYF.

The chain links TRBV19 to TRBJ1-5; D unclear. V lost 7 bases and J lost 0, with 13 bases in between. This CDR3 has 15 amino acids. The germline CDR1 and CDR2 sequences are LNHDA and SQIVND (reference sequence). CDR3 loop: CASTSGIYSNQPQHF. CDR3 nucleotide sequence: TGTGCCAGTACCTCAGGAATTTATAGCAATCAGCCCCAGCATTTT.

The gene calls are TRBV19 and TRBJ1-1; 9 bases line up with TRBD1. The J segment lost 1 base and the V segment lost 5 bases, leaving 11 bases of the junction unmatched. The germline gives CDR1 LNHDA, CDR2 SQIVND (reference sequence). This CDR3 is 17 amino acids long. The CDR3 bases are TGTGCCAGTAGTCCCGAGCGACAGGGGGTTTGGAACACTGAAGCTTTCTTT. Translated, it gives CASSPERQGVWNTEAFF.

The chain uses TRBV6-2 or TRBV6-3 and TRBJ2-1, with 7 bases lining up with TRBD2. The CDR3 sequence is 15 residues long. Germline V CDR1 and CDR2: MNHEY, SVGEGT. With V trimmed by 2 bases and J by 3 bases, 4 bases remained unmatched. CDR3 amino acids: CASSYLAGDYNEQFF. The CDR3 nucleotides read TGTGCCAGCAGTTACCTTGCGGGAGACTACAATGAGCAGTTCTTC.

The J gene is TRBJ2-2, the V gene TRBV12-3 or TRBV12-4; D is uncertain. Trimming removed 4 bases at V and 3 bases at J, with 0 bases between. The CDR3 is 11 amino acids. Here the CDR3 DNA reads TGTGCCAGCAGTTACACCGGGGAGCTGTTTTTT. It is translated as CASSYTGELFF.

The chain employs TRBV6-1 and TRBJ1-1, with D uncertain. The V gene lost 0 bases and the J gene lost 10 bases, with 9 bases spanning the gap. The CDR3 totals 12 residues. Germline CDR1 is MNHNS and CDR2 is SASEGT. As DNA, the CDR3 is TGTGCCAGCAGTGAAGCGTCAGGTACAGCTTTCTTT. Translated, it gives CASSEASGTAFF.

The J gene is TRBJ2-1, the V gene TRBV7-8; 7 bases line up with TRBD2. The germline V gene has CDR1 SGHVS and CDR2 FQNEAQ. V trimming: 0 bases; J trimming: 0 bases; junction bases outside the gene matches: 5. This CDR3 contains 17 residues. CDR3 sequence reads: CASSLADRGSSYNEQFF. The CDR3 region has the DNA TGTGCCAGCAGCTTAGCGGATCGCGGGAGCTCCTACAATGAGCAGTTCTTC.